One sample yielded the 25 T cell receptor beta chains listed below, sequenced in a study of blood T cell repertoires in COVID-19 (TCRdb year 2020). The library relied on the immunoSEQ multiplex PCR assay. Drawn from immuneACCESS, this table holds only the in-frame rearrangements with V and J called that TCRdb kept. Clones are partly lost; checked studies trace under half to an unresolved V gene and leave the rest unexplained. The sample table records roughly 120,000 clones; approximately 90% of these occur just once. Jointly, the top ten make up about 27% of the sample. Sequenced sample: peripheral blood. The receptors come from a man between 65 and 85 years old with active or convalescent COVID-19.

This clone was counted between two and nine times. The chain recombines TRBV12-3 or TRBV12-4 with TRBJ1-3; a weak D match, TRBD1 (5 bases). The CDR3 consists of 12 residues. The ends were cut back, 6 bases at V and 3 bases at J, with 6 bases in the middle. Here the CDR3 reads CASRGGGNTIYF. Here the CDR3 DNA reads TGTGCCAGCAGGGGGGGTGGAAACACCATATATTTT.

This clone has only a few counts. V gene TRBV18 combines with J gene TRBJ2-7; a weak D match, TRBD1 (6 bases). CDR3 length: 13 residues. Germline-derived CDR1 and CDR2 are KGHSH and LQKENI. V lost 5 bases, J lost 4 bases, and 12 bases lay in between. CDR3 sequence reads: CASSSQGTYEQYF. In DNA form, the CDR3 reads TGTGCCAGCTCATCGCAGGGGACATACGAGCAGTACTTC.

The CDR3 nucleotides are TGTGCCAGCAGCACGGGACAGGGTCGCGAAAAACTGTTTTTT. This sequence encodes CASSTGQGREKLFF. The chain couples TRBV9 to TRBJ1-4; 9 bases map to TRBD1. From germline, CDR1 is SGDLS and CDR2 YYNGEE. V trimming: 4 bases; J trimming: 8 bases; junction bases outside the gene matches: 6. CDR3 length equals 14 residues.

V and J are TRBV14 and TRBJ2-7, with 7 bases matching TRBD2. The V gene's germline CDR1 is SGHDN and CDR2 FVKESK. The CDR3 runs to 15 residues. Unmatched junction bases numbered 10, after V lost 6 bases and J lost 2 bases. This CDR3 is CASRKGGAGTYEQYF. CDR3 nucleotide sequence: TGTGCCAGCAGAAAGGGAGGAGCGGGAACCTACGAGCAGTACTTC. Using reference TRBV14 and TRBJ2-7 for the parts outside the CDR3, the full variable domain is EAGVTQFPSHSVIEKGQTVTLRCDPISGHDNLYWYRRVMGKEIKFLLHFVKESKQDESGMPNNRFLAERTGGTYSTLKVQPAELEDSGVYFCASRKGGAGTYEQYFGPGTRLTVT.

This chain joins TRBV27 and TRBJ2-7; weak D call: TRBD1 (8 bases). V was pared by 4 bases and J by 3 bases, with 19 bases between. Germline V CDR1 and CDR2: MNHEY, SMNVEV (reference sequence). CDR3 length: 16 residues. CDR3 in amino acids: CASSSAPQGGYYEQYF. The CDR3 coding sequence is TGTGCCAGCAGTTCCGCCCCACAGGGGGGGTACTACGAGCAGTACTTC.

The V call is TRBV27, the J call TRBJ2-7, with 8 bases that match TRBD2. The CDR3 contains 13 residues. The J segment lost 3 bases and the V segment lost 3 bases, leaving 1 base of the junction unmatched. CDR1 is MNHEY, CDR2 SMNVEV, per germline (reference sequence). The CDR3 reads CASSFTSGYEQYF. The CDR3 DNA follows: TGTGCCAGCAGTTTTACTAGCGGCTACGAGCAGTACTTC.

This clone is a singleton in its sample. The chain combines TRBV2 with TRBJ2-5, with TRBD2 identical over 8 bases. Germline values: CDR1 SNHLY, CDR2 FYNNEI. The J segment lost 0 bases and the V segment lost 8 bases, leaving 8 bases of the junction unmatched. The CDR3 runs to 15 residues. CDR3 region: CASPGGATHQETQYF. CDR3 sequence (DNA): TGTGCCAGCCCGGGGGGGGCGACCCACCAAGAGACCCAGTACTTC.

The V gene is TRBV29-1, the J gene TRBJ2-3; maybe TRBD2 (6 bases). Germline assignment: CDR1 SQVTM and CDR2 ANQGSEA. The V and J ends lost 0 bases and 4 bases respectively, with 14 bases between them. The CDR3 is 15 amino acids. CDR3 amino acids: CSVEEGGMSADTQYF. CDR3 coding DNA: TGCAGCGTTGAAGAGGGGGGAATGTCGGCAGATACGCAGTATTTT.

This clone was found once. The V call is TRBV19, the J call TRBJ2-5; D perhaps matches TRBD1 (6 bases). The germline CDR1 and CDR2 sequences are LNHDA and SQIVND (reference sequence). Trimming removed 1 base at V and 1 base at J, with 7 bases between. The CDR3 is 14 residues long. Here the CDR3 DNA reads TGTGCCAGTAGTATAGGGACAGCCCAAGAGACCCAGTACTTC. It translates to CASSIGTAQETQYF.

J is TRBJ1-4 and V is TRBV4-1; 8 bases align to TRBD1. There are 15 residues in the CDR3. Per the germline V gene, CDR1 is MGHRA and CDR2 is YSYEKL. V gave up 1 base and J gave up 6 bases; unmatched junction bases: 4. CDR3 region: CASSQGDRNHEKLFF. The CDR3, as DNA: TGCGCCAGCAGCCAAGGGGACAGGAACCATGAAAAACTGTTTTTT.

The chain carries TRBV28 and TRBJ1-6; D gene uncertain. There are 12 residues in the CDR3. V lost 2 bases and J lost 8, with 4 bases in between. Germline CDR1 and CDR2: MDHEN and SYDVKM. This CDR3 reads CASSLEDSPLHF. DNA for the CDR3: TGTGCCAGCAGTTTAGAGGATTCACCCCTCCACTTT. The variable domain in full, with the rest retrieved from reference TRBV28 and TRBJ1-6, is DVKVTQSSRYLVKRTGEKVFLECVQDMDHENMFWYRQDPGLGLRLIYFSYDVKMKEKGDIPEGYSVSREKKERFSLILESASTNQTSMYLCASSLEDSPLHFGNGTRLTVT.

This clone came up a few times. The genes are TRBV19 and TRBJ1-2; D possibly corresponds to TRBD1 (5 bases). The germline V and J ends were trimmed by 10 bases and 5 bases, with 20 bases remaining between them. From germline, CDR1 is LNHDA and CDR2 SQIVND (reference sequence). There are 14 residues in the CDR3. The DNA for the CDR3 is TGTGCCACTCATCGGGGGACGGAGAATTATGGCTACACCTTC. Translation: CATHRGTENYGYTF.

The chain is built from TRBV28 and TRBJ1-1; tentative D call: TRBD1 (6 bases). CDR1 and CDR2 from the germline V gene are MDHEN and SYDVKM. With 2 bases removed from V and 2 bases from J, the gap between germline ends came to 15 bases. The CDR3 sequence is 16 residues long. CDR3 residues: CASSLPLLGGNTEAFF. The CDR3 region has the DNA TGTGCCAGCAGTTTACCCCTCCTAGGGGGAAACACTGAAGCTTTCTTT.

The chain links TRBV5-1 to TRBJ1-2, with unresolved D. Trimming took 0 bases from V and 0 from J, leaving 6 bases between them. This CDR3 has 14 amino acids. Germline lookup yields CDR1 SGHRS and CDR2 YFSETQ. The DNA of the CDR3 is TGCGCCAGCAGCTTGGATGCAGCTAACTATGGCTACACCTTC. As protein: CASSLDAANYGYTF.

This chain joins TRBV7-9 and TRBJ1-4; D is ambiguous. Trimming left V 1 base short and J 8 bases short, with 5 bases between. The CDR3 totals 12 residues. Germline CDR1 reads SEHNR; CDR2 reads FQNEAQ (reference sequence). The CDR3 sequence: CASSLELEKLFF. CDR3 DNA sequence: TGTGCCAGCAGCTTAGAATTAGAAAAACTGTTTTTT.

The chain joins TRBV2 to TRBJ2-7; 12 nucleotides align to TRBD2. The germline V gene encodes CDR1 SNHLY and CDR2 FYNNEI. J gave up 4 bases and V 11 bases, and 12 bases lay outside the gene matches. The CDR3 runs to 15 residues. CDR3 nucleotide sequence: TGTGCCGGCCAATATGGACTAGCGGGAAGATACGAGCAGTACTTC. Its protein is CAGQYGLAGRYEQYF.

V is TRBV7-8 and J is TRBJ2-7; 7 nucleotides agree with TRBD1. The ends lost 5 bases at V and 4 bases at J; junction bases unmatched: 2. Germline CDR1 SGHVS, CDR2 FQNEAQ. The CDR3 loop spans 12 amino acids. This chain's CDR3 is CASSIQGYEQYF. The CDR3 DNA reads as TGTGCCAGCAGCATACAGGGGTACGAGCAGTACTTC.

CDR3 DNA: TGTGCCAGCAGTGTTGAACGGGAGAGGGGAGAGACCCAGTACTTC. Its translation is CASSVERERGETQYF. The chain joins TRBV2 to TRBJ2-5; D perhaps matches TRBD2 (6 bases). The germline V and J ends were trimmed by 4 bases and 4 bases, with 16 bases remaining between them. The CDR3 spans 15 residues. Per the germline V gene, CDR1 is SNHLY and CDR2 is FYNNEI.

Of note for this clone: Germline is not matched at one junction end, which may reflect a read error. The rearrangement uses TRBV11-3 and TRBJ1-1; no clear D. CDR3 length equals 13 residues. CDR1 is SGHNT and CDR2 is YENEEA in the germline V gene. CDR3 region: CASSTRGNSEAFF. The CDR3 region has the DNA TGTGCCAGCAGCACCCGAGGGAACTCTGAAGCTTTCTTT. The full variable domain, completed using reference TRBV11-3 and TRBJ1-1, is EAGVVQSPRYKIIEKKQPVAFWCNPISGHNTLYWYLQNLGQGPELLIRYENEEAVDDSQLPKDRFSAERLKGVDSTLKIQPAELGDSAVYLCASSTRGNSEAFFGQGTRLTVV.

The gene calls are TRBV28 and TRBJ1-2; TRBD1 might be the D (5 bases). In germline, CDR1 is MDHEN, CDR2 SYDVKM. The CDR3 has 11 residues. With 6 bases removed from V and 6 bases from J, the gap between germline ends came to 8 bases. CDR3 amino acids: CASSRVDGYTF. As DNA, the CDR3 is TGTGCCAGCAGCAGGGTGGATGGCTACACCTTC.

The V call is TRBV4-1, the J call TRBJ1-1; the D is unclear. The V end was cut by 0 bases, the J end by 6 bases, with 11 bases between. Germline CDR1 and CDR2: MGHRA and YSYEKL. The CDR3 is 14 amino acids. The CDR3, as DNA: TGCGCCAGCAGCCAAGATACGGAGAGACCTGAAGCTTTCTTT. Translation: CASSQDTERPEAFF.

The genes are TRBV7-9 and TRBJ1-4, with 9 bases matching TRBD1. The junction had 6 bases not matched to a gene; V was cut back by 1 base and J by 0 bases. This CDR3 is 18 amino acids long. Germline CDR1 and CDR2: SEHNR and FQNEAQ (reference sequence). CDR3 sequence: CASSLGGTGRATNEKLFF. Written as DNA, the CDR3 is TGTGCCAGCAGCTTAGGGGGGACAGGGCGTGCAACTAATGAAAAACTGTTTTTT.

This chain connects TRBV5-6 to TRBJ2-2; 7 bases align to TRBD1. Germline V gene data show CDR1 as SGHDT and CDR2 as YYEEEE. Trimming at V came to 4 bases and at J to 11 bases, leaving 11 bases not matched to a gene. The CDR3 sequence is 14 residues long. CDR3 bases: TGTGCCAGCAGCCCTGGGACAGCCCGGGGAGAGCTGTTTTTT. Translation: CASSPGTARGELFF. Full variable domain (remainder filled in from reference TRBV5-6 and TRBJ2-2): DAGVTQSPTHLIKTRGQQVTLRCSPKSGHDTVSWYQQALGQGPQFIFQYYEEEERQRGNFPDRFSGHQFPNYSSELNVNALLLGDSALYLCASSPGTARGELFFGEGSRLTVL.

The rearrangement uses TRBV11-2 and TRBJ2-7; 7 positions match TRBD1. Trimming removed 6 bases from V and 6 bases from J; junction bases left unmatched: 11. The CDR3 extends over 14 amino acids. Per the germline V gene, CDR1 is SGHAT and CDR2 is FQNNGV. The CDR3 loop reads CASRIQGPLGEQYF. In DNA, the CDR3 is TGTGCCAGCAGGATACAGGGGCCTCTGGGCGAGCAGTACTTC.

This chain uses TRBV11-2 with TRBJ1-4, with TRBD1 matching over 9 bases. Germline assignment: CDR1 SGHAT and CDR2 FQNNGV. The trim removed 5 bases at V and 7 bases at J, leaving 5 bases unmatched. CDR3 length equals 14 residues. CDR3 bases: TGTGCCAGCAGCACGGGACAGGGTCGTGAAAAACTGTTTTTT. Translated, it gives CASSTGQGREKLFF.